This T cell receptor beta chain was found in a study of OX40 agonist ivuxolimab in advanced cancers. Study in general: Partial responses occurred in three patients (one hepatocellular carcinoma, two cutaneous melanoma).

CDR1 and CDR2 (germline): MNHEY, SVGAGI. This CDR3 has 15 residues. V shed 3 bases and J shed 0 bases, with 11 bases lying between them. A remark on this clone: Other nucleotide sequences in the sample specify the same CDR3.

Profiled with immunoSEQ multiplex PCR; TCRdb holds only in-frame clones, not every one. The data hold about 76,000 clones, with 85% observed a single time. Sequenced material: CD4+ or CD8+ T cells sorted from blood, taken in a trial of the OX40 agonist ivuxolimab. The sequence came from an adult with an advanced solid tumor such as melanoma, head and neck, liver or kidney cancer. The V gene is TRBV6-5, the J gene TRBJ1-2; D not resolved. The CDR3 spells CASSYSGQANYGYTF. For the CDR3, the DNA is TGTGCCAGCAGTTATAGTGGGCAGGCTAACTATGGCTACACCTTC.